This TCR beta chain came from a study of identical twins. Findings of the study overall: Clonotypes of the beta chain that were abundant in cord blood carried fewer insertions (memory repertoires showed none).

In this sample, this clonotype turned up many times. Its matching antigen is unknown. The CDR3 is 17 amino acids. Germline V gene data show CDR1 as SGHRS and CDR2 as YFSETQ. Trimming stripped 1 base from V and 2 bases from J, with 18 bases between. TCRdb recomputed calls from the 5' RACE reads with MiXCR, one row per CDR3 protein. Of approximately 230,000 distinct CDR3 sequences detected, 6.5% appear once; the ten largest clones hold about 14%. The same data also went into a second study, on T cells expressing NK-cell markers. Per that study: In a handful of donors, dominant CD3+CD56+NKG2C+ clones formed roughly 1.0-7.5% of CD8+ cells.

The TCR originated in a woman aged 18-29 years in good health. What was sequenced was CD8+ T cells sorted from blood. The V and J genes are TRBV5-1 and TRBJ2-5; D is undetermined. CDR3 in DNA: TGCGCCAGCAGCTTGATGCCAGGAACGATTATTCAAGAGACCCAGTACTTC. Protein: CASSLMPGTIIQETQYF.